The 21 T cell receptor beta chains reported below all come from one sample, sequenced in a study of blood T cell repertoires in COVID-19. Only in-frame clones appear in the TCRdb table, and some are missing; sequencing was by immunoSEQ multiplex PCR. The repertoire holds 200,000 to 250,000 clones, with around 82% as singletons. Specimen: peripheral blood. These receptors were collected from a woman aged 30 to 39 who had recovered from COVID-19.

The table lists this clone with a count of one. The chain uses TRBV20-1 and TRBJ2-5, with D perhaps matching TRBD1 (6 bases). Germline lookup yields CDR1 DFQATT and CDR2 SNEGSKA (reference sequence). The length of the CDR3 is 10 residues. The V and J ends lost 8 bases and 4 bases respectively, with 8 bases between them. Here the CDR3 DNA reads TGCAGTCCACAGGGAGAGACCCAGTACTTC. Protein product: CSPQGETQYF.

V usage is TRBV14 and J usage is TRBJ2-7, with D maybe TRBD2 (5 bases). CDR1 is SGHDN and CDR2 is FVKESK in the germline V gene. The CDR3 length is 15 residues. Trimming removed 0 bases at V and 2 bases at J, with 11 bases between. The CDR3 region is CASSQDRSTTYEQYF. CDR3 bases: TGTGCCAGCAGCCAAGACAGGTCGACTACCTACGAGCAGTACTTC.

A single count supports this clone. The rearrangement uses TRBV23-1 and TRBJ2-3; 12 bases align to TRBD1. TRBV23-1 is an ORF for which the function is uncertain. The CDR3 is 16 residues long. After removal of 3 bases from V and 4 bases from J, the junction contained 5 bases not matched to a gene. CDR3 in amino acids: CASSHVGTGGADTQYF. The CDR3, as DNA: TGCGCCAGCAGTCACGTCGGGACAGGGGGCGCAGATACGCAGTATTTT.

V and J are TRBV19 and TRBJ1-4; D may be TRBD1 (6 bases). Germline lookup yields CDR1 LNHDA and CDR2 SQIVND (reference sequence). V lost 6 bases, J lost 0 bases, and 11 bases lay in between. The CDR3 covers 15 residues. CDR3 in DNA: TGTGCCAGTAGAACCTCAGGGGCAACTAATGAAAAACTGTTTTTT. Protein: CASRTSGATNEKLFF.

The chain is built from TRBV7-7 and TRBJ2-5, with a possible D match to TRBD2 (6 bases). The length of the CDR3 is 16 residues. The V end lost 8 bases, the J end lost 7 bases, and 26 bases lay between the germline ends. Germline CDR1 is SSHAT and CDR2 is FNYEAQ (reference sequence). CDR3 protein: CASVPSGFRGVGTQYF. The CDR3 coding sequence is TGTGCCAGCGTACCATCGGGCTTTCGCGGGGTAGGGACCCAGTACTTC.

This clone showed up just once. The rearrangement links TRBV19 to TRBJ2-7; 11 positions agree with TRBD1. Germline V gene sequence: CDR1 LNHDA, CDR2 SQIVND (reference sequence). V trimming: 5 bases; J trimming: 10 bases; junction bases outside the gene matches: 7. The CDR3 totals 13 residues. CDR3 nucleotide sequence: TGTGCCAGTAGTGGTGGACAGGGGGCACTACAGTACTTC. As protein: CASSGGQGALQYF.

The rearrangement uses TRBV6-5 and TRBJ1-1, with D hard to call. The germline V gene has CDR1 MNHEY and CDR2 SVGAGI. Between the trimmed V and J ends, which lost 8 bases and 4 bases, there was a span of 11 bases. The CDR3 loop spans 12 amino acids. The CDR3, as DNA: TGTGCCAGCGAGACCCCAGGCACTGAAGCTTTCTTT. The encoded protein is CASETPGTEAFF.

J is TRBJ2-1 and V is TRBV11-3; TRBD2 matches at 8 bases. The CDR3 is 17 amino acids. The ends lost 3 bases at V and 8 bases at J; junction bases unmatched: 15. CDR1 is SGHNT and CDR2 is YENEEA in the germline V gene. The CDR3 nucleotides read TGTGCCAGCAGCTTGGGTGGGCGGGAGGCTCACCTCGATGAGCAGTTCTTC. As protein: CASSLGGREAHLDEQFF. The full variable domain, its missing parts supplied by reference TRBV11-3 and TRBJ2-1, is EAGVVQSPRYKIIEKKQPVAFWCNPISGHNTLYWYLQNLGQGPELLIRYENEEAVDDSQLPKDRFSAERLKGVDSTLKIQPAELGDSAVYLCASSLGGREAHLDEQFFGPGTRLTVL.

The V and J genes are TRBV6-5 and TRBJ1-2, with TRBD1 as a possible D gene (6 bases). This CDR3 is built from 15 residues. Looked up from germline, CDR1 is MNHEY and CDR2 is SVGAGI. V gave up 2 bases and J gave up 3 bases, with 13 bases separating them. CDR3 loop: CASSYHGGRDYGYTF. The CDR3 DNA follows: TGTGCCAGCAGTTACCATGGGGGCAGGGACTATGGCTACACCTTC.

The sample holds a few counts of this clone. This chain connects TRBV9 to TRBJ2-7; 8 nucleotides line up with TRBD1. Germline CDR1 reads SGDLS; CDR2 reads YYNGEE. Germline trimming cut 3 bases from V and 3 bases from J; bases unmatched to any gene: 5. This CDR3 has 14 amino acids. CDR3 DNA: TGTGCCAGCAGCGCGACAGGGGCGAACTACGAGCAGTACTTC. As protein: CASSATGANYEQYF.

J is TRBJ2-7 and V is TRBV7-9; D possibly corresponds to TRBD2 (5 bases). Trimming removed 1 base from V and 1 base from J, with 8 bases in between. The CDR3 is 14 residues long. The germline V gene encodes CDR1 SEHNR and CDR2 FQNEAQ (reference sequence). CDR3 region: CASSLGTYSYEQYF. The CDR3 nucleotides are TGTGCCAGCAGCTTAGGGACTTATTCCTACGAGCAGTACTTC.

The genes are TRBV7-6 and TRBJ2-1; TRBD2 matches 13 bases. The CDR3 contains 16 residues. CDR1 SGHVS and CDR2 FNYEAQ come from the germline V gene. V dropped 1 base and J dropped 6; count of bases not matched to a gene: 3. The CDR3 DNA follows: TGTGCCAGCAGCTTAGAACTAGCGGGAGGGCCCAATGAGCAGTTCTTC. Residues: CASSLELAGGPNEQFF.

This clone was seen only once. The chain recombines TRBV5-8 with TRBJ1-1; D may be TRBD1 (5 bases). Germline-derived CDR1 and CDR2 are SGHTS and YDEGEE. The V end was cut by 2 bases, the J end by 4 bases, with 9 bases between. CDR3 length: 13 amino acids. CDR3 sequence reads: CASSFSGSTEAFF. CDR3 nucleotides: TGTGCCAGCAGCTTCTCAGGGTCCACTGAAGCTTTCTTT. The whole variable domain, remainder taken from reference TRBV5-8 and TRBJ1-1, is EAGVTQSPTHLIKTRGQQATLRCSPISGHTSVYWYQQALGLGLQFLLWYDEGEERNRGNFPPRFSGRQFPNYSSELNVNALELEDSALYLCASSFSGSTEAFFGQGTRLTVV.

The gene calls are TRBV20-1 and TRBJ2-2; the match to TRBD2 covers 9 bases. The germline CDR1 and CDR2 sequences are DFQATT and SNEGSKA (reference sequence). There are 16 residues in the CDR3. V lost 3 bases, J lost 2 bases, and 7 bases stayed unmatched. This CDR3 reads CSASISGRFNTGELFF. The CDR3 region has the DNA TGCAGTGCTAGTATAAGCGGGAGGTTCAACACCGGGGAGCTGTTTTTT.

As for this clone: The same CDR3 can be traced to other DNA sequences in this sample. The chain couples TRBV11-2 to TRBJ2-7; 8 nucleotides align to TRBD2. This CDR3 has 15 amino acids. After removal of 1 base from V and 2 bases from J, the junction contained 4 bases not matched to a gene. CDR1 and CDR2 (germline): SGHAT, FQNNGV. CDR3 in DNA: TGTGCCAGCAGCTTAGGGGGGCGGGGGGCCTACGAGCAGTACTTC. Translating it yields CASSLGGRGAYEQYF.

The chain recombines TRBV5-6 with TRBJ1-2; possible D gene TRBD1, 5 bases. CDR3 length: 13 amino acids. Germline CDR1 SGHDT, CDR2 YYEEEE. V was cut by 2 bases and J by 8 bases, with 13 bases left in between. For the CDR3, the DNA is TGTGCCAGCAGCTTCGCCGGGGCGGGGGGCTACACCTTC. It translates to CASSFAGAGGYTF.

The V call is TRBV10-2, the J call TRBJ1-1; TRBD1 matches at 8 bases. Per germline, CDR1 WSHSY and CDR2 SAAADI. This CDR3 spans 14 amino acids. J lost 3 bases, V lost 5 bases, and 5 bases had no gene match. The CDR3 sequence: CASSPGGAYTEAFF. Written as DNA, the CDR3 is TGCGCCAGCAGTCCAGGGGGCGCGTACACTGAAGCTTTCTTT.

The chain employs TRBV18 and TRBJ2-1; 11 bases are a match to TRBD1. Germline loops: CDR1 KGHSH, CDR2 LQKENI. This CDR3 is 19 amino acids long. The V and J ends lost 8 bases and 0 bases, in that order; junction bases with no gene match: 15. CDR3 protein: CASTSGDRGESRSYNEQFF. The CDR3 coding sequence is TGTGCCAGCACCAGCGGGGACAGGGGGGAGTCTCGCTCCTACAATGAGCAGTTCTTC.

This chain joins TRBV24-1 and TRBJ2-1, with TRBD1 identical over 8 bases. CDR1 and CDR2 from the germline V gene are KGHDR and SFDVKD. V lost 3 bases to trimming and J lost 7 bases; unmatched junction nucleotides: 7. The CDR3 sequence is 15 residues long. The CDR3 DNA reads as TGTGCCACCAGTGATATTACAGGGGGGTTGAATGAGCAGTTCTTC. Translating gives CATSDITGGLNEQFF.

This clone was seen only once. This chain joins TRBV7-3 and TRBJ1-5; a possible D gene is TRBD1 (5 bases). V was pared by 5 bases and J by 7 bases, with 12 bases between. This CDR3 comprises 13 residues. Germline V lookup: CDR1 SGHTA, CDR2 FQGTGA. CDR3 sequence reads: CASSPQEGQPQHF. The CDR3, as DNA: TGTGCCAGCAGCCCACAGGAGGGCCAGCCCCAGCATTTT.

The V gene is TRBV13, the J gene TRBJ2-7; D possibly corresponds to TRBD2 (5 bases). There are 16 residues in the CDR3. V was trimmed by 4 bases and J by 2 bases, leaving 18 bases between them. Germline assignment: CDR1 PRHDT and CDR2 FYEKMQ (reference sequence). DNA of the CDR3: TGTGCCAGCAGCTCCCTCCTGGTAGCGAGAACCTACGAGCAGTACTTC. Translating it yields CASSSLLVARTYEQYF.